Reported below is one T cell receptor (beta chain). This clone was seen once. The target of this receptor is not known. It has no much larger one-base neighbor in the sample; base qualities were not kept. The data are from a study of blood T cell repertoires in COVID-19 (dated by TCRdb to between 2020 and 2021). As for the study more broadly: The collaborator samples originated in the United States, Italy and Spain and spanned the acute and convalescent phases of COVID-19. The prospective study material was composed of cDNA or gDNA derived from T cells, B-cell-depleted T cells, or PBMCs. The dataset comprised deeply sampled blood TCRbeta repertoires from subjects exposed to, actively infected with, or recovered from COVID-19. The repertoires were released in a freely available public database meant as a resource for research on the immune response to SARS-CoV-2. Samples came from the ongoing ImmuneRACE study (first 160 participants) plus 1,254 subjects from 6 global collaborators. The sample metadata nearly always contained a de-identified subject ID, COVID-19 status, age in years and sex. Where available, HLA class I and class II types were obtained from metadata supplied by the sample provider rather than from assay-based typing. What the research found in general, with its limitations: How much clinical and demographic metadata was included differed by source and by participant, and the metadata was provided uncurated.

CDR1 and CDR2 are drawn from the germline V gene: SGHRS, YFSETQ. V gives up 3 bases and J gives up 7 bases, and the segment between their germline ends measures 13 bases. The CDR3 has 13 amino acids, counting the end cysteine and phenylalanine. The entry retains the CDR3 DNA only, 39 bases that are in frame from base 1. TCRbeta CDR3 regions were amplified from genomic DNA by means of the immunoSEQ Assay, a bias-controlled multiplex PCR. The paper's processing steps were these. The number of nucleated cells in each sample was estimated by amplification of reference gene primers within the assay. To quantify the absolute abundance of each unique TCRbeta CDR3 rearrangement, sequence reads were collapsed and filtered. For each sample, productive Simpson clonality was calculated as the square root of Simpson's diversity index over productive rearrangements. TCRdb stores this immuneACCESS table with in-frame sequences only. Part of the clones is absent; in the studies checked, under half of the shortfall reflects unresolved V genes, and no reason is known for the rest. That table furnishes V, J and clone size, whereas the DNA furnished D and trimming. The sample table holds about 40,000 clones, of which more than 85% were seen once. The top ten hold more than 15% of the sample.

Each collaborating institution followed its own protocols to collect whole blood in K2EDTA tubes. For TCRbeta analysis, collaborators shipped samples as frozen whole blood, isolated PBMCs, or DNA extracted from either of those sample types. The source of this sequence is a man between 50 and 59 years old in a cohort sampled during active COVID-19. The rearranged segments are TRBV5-1 and TRBJ2-5; the D segment cannot be called with confidence. Sequenced input: peripheral blood. The nucleotide sequence reads TGCGCCAGCAGCTCGGAAACGACGGGGACCCAGTACTTC. Translated, it gives CASSSETTGTQYF.